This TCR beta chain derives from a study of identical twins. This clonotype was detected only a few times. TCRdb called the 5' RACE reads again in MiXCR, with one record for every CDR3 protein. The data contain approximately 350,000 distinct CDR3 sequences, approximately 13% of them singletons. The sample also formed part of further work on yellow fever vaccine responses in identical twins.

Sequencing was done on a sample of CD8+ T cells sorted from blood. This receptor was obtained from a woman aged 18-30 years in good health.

For the CDR3, the DNA is TGTGCCAGCAGCTTAGCCCTGCCCAATCAGCCCCAGCATTTT. This codes for CASSLALPNQPQHF. The V call is TRBV7-8, the J call TRBJ1-5; D ambiguous. V was pared by 0 bases and J by 3 bases, with 6 bases between. Per the germline V gene, CDR1 is SGHVS and CDR2 is FQNEAQ. This CDR3 region has 14 residues.